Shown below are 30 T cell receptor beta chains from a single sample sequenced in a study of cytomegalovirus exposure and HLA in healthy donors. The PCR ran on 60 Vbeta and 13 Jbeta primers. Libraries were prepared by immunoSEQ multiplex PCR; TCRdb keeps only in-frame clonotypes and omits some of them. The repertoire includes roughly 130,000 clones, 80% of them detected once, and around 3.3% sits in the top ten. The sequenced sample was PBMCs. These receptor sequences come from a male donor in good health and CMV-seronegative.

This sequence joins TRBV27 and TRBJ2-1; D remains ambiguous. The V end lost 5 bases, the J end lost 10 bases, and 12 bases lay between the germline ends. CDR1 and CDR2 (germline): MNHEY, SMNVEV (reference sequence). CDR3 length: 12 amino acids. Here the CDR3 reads CASSRWRGEQFF. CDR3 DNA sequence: TGTGCCAGCAGTCGTTGGCGAGGAGAGCAGTTCTTC.

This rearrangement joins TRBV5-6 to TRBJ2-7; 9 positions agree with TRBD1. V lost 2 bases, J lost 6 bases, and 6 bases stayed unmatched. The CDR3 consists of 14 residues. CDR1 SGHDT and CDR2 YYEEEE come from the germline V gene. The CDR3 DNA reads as TGTGCCAGCAGCTTCGGGACAGGGAAAGGCGAGCAGTACTTC. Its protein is CASSFGTGKGEQYF.

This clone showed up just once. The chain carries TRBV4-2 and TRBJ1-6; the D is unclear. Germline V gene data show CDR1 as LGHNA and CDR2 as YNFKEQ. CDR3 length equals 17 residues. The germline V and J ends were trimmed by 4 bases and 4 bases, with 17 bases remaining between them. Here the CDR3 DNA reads TGTGCCAGCAGCCCCCAAGGAGTTAGAGGGTATAATTCACCCCTCCACTTT. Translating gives CASSPQGVRGYNSPLHF.

The CDR3 DNA sequence: TGTGCCAGCAGCCTACCTTATTTCGAACAGGGGGTTGCTGGCTACACCTTC. This sequence encodes CASSLPYFEQGVAGYTF. The gene calls are TRBV5-6 and TRBJ1-2; 8 bases align to TRBD1. From germline, CDR1 is SGHDT and CDR2 YYEEEE. The CDR3 covers 17 residues. The junction had 18 bases not matched to a gene; V was cut back by 4 bases and J by 7 bases.

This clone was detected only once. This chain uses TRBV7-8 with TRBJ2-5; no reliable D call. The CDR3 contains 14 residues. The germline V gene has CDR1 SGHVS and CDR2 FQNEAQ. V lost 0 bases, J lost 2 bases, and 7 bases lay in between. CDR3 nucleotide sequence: TGTGCCAGCAGCTTAGCGCGATTTCAAGAGACCCAGTACTTC. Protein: CASSLARFQETQYF. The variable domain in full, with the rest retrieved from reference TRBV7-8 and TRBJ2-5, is GAGVSQSPRYKVAKRGQDVALRCDPISGHVSLFWYQQALGQGPEFLTYFQNEAQLDKSGLPSDRFFAERPEGSVSTLKIQRTQQEDSAVYLCASSLARFQETQYFGPGTRLLVL.

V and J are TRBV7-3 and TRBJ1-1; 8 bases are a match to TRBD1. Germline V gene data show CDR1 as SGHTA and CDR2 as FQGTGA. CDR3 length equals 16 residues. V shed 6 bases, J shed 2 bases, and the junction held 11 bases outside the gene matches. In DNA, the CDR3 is TGTGCCAGCAGACTAACAGGGGGAAGTATAAACACTGAAGCTTTCTTT. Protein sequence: CASRLTGGSINTEAFF.

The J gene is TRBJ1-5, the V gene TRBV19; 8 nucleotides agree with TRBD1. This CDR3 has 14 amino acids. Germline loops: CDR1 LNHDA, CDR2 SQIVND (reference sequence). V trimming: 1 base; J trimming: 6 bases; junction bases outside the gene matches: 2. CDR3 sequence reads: CASSIVRGPQPQHF. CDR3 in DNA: TGTGCCAGTAGTATAGTCAGGGGGCCTCAGCCCCAGCATTTT.

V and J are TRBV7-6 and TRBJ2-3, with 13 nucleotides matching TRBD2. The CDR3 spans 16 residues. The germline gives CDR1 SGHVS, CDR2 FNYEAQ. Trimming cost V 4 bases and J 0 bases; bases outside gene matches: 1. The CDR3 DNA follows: TGTGCCAGCAGCTCACTAGCGGGGGGGAGCACAGATACGCAGTATTTT. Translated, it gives CASSSLAGGSTDTQYF.

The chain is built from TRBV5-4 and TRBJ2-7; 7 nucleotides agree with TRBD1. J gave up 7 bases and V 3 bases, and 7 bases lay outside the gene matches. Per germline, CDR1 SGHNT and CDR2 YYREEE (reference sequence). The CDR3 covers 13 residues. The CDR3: CASSWLQGQEQYF. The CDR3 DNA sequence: TGTGCCAGCAGCTGGCTTCAGGGACAGGAGCAGTACTTC.

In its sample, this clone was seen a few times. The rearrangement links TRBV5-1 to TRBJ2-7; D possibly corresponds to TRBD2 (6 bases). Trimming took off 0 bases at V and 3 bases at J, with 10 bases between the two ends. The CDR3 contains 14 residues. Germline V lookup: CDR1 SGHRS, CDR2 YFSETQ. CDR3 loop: CASSLVGGDYEQYF. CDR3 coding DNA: TGCGCCAGCAGCTTGGTGGGCGGGGACTACGAGCAGTACTTC.

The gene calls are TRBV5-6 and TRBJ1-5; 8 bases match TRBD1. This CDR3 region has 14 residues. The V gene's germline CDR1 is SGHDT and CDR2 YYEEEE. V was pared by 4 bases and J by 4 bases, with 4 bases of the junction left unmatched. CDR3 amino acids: CASSPRQGNQPQHF. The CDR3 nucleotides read TGTGCCAGCAGCCCCCGACAGGGGAATCAGCCCCAGCATTTT.

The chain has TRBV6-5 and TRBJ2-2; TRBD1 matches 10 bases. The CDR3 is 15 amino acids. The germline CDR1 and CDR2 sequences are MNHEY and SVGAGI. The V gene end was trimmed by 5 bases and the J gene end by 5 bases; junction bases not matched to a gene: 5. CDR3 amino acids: CASSKPGQGTGELFF. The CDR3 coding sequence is TGTGCCAGCAGTAAACCGGGACAGGGGACCGGGGAGCTGTTTTTT.

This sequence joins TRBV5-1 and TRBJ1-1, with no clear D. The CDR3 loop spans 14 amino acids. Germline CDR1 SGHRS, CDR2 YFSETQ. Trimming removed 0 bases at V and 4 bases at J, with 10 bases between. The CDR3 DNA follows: TGCGCCAGCAGCTTGGATCAGGCCATCACTGAAGCTTTCTTT. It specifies CASSLDQAITEAFF.

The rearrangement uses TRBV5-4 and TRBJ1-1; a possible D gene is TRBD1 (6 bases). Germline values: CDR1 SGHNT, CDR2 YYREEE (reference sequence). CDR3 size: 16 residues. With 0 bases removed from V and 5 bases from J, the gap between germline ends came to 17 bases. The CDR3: CASSLAGAGGMTEAFF. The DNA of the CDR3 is TGTGCCAGCAGCTTGGCAGGGGCGGGAGGTATGACTGAAGCTTTCTTT.

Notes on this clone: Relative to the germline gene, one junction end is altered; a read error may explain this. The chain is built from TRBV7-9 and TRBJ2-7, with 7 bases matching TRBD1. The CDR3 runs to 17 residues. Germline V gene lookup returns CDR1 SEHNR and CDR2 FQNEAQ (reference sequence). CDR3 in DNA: TGTTCCAGCAGCTTGAGTCGACAGGGCCTAAGCTCCTACGAGCAGTACTTC. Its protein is CSSSLSRQGLSSYEQYF.

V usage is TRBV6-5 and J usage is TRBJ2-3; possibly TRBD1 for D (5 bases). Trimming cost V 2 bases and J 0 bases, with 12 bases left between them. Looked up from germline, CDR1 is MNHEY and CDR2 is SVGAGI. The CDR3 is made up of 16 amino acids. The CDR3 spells CASSYRQFSSTDTQYF. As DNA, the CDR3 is TGTGCCAGCAGTTACAGACAGTTCTCTAGCACAGATACGCAGTATTTT.

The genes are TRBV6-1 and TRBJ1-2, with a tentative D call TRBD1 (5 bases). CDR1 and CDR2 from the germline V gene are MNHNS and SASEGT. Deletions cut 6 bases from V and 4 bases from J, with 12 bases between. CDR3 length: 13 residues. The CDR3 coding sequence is TGTGCCAGCAGCATCGGACAACTCTATGGCTACACCTTC. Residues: CASSIGQLYGYTF.

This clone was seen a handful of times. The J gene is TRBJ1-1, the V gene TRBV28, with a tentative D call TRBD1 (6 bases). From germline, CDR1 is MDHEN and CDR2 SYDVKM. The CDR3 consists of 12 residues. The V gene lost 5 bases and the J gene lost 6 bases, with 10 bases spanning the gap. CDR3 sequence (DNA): TGTGCCAGCAGTACAGGGTGGGCTGAAGCTTTCTTT. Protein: CASSTGWAEAFF.

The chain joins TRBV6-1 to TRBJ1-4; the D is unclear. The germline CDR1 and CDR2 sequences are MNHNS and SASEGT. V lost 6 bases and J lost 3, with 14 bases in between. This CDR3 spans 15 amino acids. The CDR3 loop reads CASSNMTHANEKLFF. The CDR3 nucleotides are TGTGCCAGCAGCAATATGACACATGCTAATGAAAAACTGTTTTTT.

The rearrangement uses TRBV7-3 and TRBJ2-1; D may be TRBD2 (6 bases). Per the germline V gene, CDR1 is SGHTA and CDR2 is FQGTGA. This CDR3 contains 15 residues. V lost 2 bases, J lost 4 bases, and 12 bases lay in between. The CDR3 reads CASSLLDYPYNEQFF. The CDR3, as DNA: TGTGCCAGCAGCTTATTGGACTACCCATACAATGAGCAGTTCTTC.

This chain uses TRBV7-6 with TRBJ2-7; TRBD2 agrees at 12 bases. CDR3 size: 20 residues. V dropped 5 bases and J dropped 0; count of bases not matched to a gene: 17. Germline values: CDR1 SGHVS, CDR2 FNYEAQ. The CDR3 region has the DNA TGTGCCAGCAGCGACCAGGGAGAGGCTAGCGGGAGGGATAGCTCCTACGAGCAGTACTTC. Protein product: CASSDQGEASGRDSSYEQYF.

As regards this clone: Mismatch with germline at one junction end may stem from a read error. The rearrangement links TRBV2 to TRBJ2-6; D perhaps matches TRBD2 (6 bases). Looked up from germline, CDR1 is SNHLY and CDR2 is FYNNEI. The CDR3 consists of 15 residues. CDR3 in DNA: TGTGCCAGCAGTGTAGGAGGGGCCGGGGCCAACGGCCTGACTTTC. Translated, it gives CASSVGGAGANGLTF.

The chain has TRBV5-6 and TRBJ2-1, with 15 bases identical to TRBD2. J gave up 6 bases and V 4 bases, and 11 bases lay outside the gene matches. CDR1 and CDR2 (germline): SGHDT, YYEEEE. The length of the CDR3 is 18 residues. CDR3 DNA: TGTGCCAGCAGCATGGGACTAGCGGGGGGACTTGGGCTCAATGAGCAGTTCTTC. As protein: CASSMGLAGGLGLNEQFF.

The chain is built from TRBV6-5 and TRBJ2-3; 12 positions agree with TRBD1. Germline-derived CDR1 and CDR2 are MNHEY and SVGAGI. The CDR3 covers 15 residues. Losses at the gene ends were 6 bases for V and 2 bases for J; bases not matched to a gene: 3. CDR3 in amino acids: CASSGGQGATDTQYF. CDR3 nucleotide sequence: TGTGCCAGCAGCGGGGGACAGGGGGCCACAGATACGCAGTATTTT.

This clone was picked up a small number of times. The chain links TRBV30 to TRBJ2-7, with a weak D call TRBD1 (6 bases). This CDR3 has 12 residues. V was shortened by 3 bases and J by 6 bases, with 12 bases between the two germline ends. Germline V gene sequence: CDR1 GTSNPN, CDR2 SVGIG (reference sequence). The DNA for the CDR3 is TGTGCCTGGAGGTTCGACAGGCGCGAGCAGTACTTC. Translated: CAWRFDRREQYF.

The CDR3 here is CASSLRGGGPNTEAFF. CDR3 in DNA: TGTGCCAGCAGCTTACGGGGAGGGGGGCCGAACACTGAAGCTTTCTTT. This sequence joins TRBV7-6 and TRBJ1-1, with D possibly matching TRBD1 (6 bases). Per germline, CDR1 SGHVS and CDR2 FNYEAQ. Trimming removed 2 bases at V and 1 base at J, with 14 bases between. The CDR3 length is 16 residues.

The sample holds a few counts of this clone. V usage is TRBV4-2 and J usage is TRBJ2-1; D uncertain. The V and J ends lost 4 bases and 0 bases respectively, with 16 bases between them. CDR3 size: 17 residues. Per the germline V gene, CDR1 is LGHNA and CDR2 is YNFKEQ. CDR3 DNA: TGTGCCAGCAGCCTACATCCCGAGGCCCGCTCCTACAATGAGCAGTTCTTC. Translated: CASSLHPEARSYNEQFF.

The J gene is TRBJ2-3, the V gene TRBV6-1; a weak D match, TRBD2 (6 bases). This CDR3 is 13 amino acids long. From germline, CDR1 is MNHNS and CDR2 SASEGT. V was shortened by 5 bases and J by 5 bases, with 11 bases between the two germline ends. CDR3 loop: CASSPDYRDTQYF. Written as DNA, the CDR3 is TGTGCCAGCAGTCCGGACTATAGAGATACGCAGTATTTT.

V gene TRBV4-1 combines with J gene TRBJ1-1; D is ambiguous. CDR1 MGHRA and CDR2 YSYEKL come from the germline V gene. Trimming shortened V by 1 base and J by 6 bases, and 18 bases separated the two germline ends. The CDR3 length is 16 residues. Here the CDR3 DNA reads TGCGCCAGCAGCCAAGCGGGTAAAGCCGCTCGGGCTGAAGCTTTCTTT. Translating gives CASSQAGKAARAEAFF.

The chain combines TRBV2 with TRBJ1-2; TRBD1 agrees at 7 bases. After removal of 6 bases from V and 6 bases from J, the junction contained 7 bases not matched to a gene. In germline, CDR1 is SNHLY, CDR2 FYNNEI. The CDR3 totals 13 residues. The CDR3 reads CASSKRGLDGYTF. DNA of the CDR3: TGTGCCAGCAGCAAGAGGGGGCTTGATGGCTACACCTTC.